The clone carrying this T cell receptor beta chain occurred a few times. The data were taken from a study of blood T cell repertoires in COVID-19. Study in general: COVID-19 samples from acute and convalescent phases originated in the United States, Italy and Spain. From T cells, B-cell-depleted T cells, or PBMCs came the material, which was cDNA or gDNA.

Germline values: CDR1 MNHEY, CDR2 SMNVEV (reference sequence). This CDR3 is 14 amino acids long. Trimming took 6 bases from V and 1 from J; bases not matched to a gene: 4. Per the authors' pipeline: Estimated nucleated cell counts came from reference gene primer amplification. Data came from immunoSEQ multiplex PCR; TCRdb stores just in-frame clones and leaves some out. For V, J and clone size, that table is used; D and trimming come from the DNA. The sample holds some 140,000 clones, 70% to 85% seen once. The receptor comes from a man in his fifties or sixties with acute or convalescent COVID-19. This sequence joins TRBV27 and TRBJ1-1, with 8 nucleotides matching TRBD1. Sequencing input: peripheral blood. DNA of the CDR3: TGTGCCAGCAGGAGGCAGGGGGCGAACACTGAAGCTTTCTTT. It codes for CASRRQGANTEAFF.